The clone carrying this T cell receptor (beta chain) was picked up one time. The sample belongs to a study of blood T cell repertoires in COVID-19. The repertoire was sequenced with immunoSEQ multiplex PCR; TCRdb's copy has only in-frame clones and lacks some. The profile shows a few hundred thousand clones, around 86% of them singletons. Germline-derived CDR1 and CDR2 are MNHEY and SVGAGI. The CDR3 extends over 14 amino acids. With V trimmed by 5 bases and J by 5 bases, 6 bases remained unmatched. The material sequenced was peripheral blood. This chain links TRBV6-5 with TRBJ2-5; 9 bases are a match to TRBD1. The origin of this receptor is a human donor in a cohort sampled during active COVID-19. This CDR3 reads CASSHGTGLETQYF. CDR3 DNA sequence: TGTGCCAGCAGTCACGGGACAGGGTTGGAGACCCAGTACTTC.